Sequencing of this T cell receptor (beta chain) was carried out in a study of a mutant IDH1 vaccine in newly diagnosed glioma (dated by TCRdb to about 2021). Study-wide context: Of the 25 to 40 patients who were treated, about 62% were male and approximately 40% were female, and the mean age was around 43 years. Before enrollment, most patients had been given radiochemotherapy with temozolomide as standard therapy, while the rest had received either radiotherapy alone or temozolomide alone. Peripheral blood was collected at six visits: V03 (baseline), V05, V07, V10, V12 and V13. For exploratory analyses, longitudinal TCRB deep sequencing was carried out in some 25 treated patients wherever samples were available. On the study overall, not on this receptor specifically: Pseudoprogression appeared unrelated to alterations in the top peripheral T cell clonotypes detected by TCRB sequencing. Availability determined which PBMC samples were chosen for TCRB deep sequencing. It was noted by the authors that analyses of patient blood samples could not be reproduced owing to sample limitations. Immune responses induced by the vaccine were seen in approximately 93% of patients across multiple MHC alleles.

Inclusive of the bounding cysteine and phenylalanine, the CDR3 is 13 residues long. Of all the DNA, just the CDR3 is kept, 39 bases in frame from base 1. The germline ends are 9 bases apart after V is trimmed by 2 bases and J by 5 bases. The CDR1 and CDR2 encoded by the germline V gene are MNHEY and SVGAGI. The receptor library was made with the immunoSEQ multiplex PCR assay. Following the manufacturer's protocol, the hsTCRB Kit was used to amplify rearranged TCR beta chain sequences. An Illumina MiSeq was used to sequence the TCRB libraries. The original pipeline was this. The kit vendor's proprietary platform handled demultiplexing, trimming and gene mapping. The clones in this table, taken by TCRdb from immuneACCESS, are in-frame only. Not every clone is retained; where verified, under half of the shortfall comes from an unresolved V gene, and the cause of the rest is unknown. V and J calls and clone size are copied from that table; D and trimming were computed from the DNA. The sample table records approximately 100,000 clones; roughly 89% of these occur just once. Under 0.7% of the sample goes to the ten largest clones.

A note on this clone: Which antigen it targets is not known. No much larger clone is present one base from it, and per-base qualities are unavailable.

Per the publication, the time point label means: baseline, week 1 (first vaccination visit). The sample's treatment or condition label, in plain terms: pre-vaccination baseline after standard-of-care therapy. Donors had newly diagnosed WHO grade 3 or 4 IDH1-mutant astrocytomas with loss of nuclear ATRX. The samples were drawn from NOA16, a multicentre, single-arm, open-label phase I trial in Germany that tested a mutant IDH1 peptide vaccine in humans for the first time. For immunogenicity testing, the blood drawn at visit V03 was used as the baseline sample. The DNeasy Blood and Tissue Kit was used to extract genomic DNA from EDTA blood for TCRB sequencing.

The receptor's source is a woman aged 45-60 years with glioma. The sample in question was PBMCs, obtained from a glioma patient treated with radiotherapy, temozolomide or both. The chain joins TRBV6-5 to TRBJ1-1, and TRBD1 may be the D gene, going by 5 matching bases. The nucleotide sequence is TGTGCCAGCAGTTACCTCAGGGAAACTGAAGCTTTCTTT. Its translation is CASSYLRETEAFF.